The next 7 T cell receptor beta chains were all read from a single sample in a study of CD8 T cells in ankylosing spondylitis. General study points: For ankylosing spondylitis blood, a TCR beta motif of about eight highly homologous variants appeared characteristic.

TCRdb reprocessed the 5' RACE reads with MiXCR, giving one entry per CDR3 protein. The data show fewer than 650,000 distinct CDR3 sequences, about 13% seen once. The antigens these receptors bind are not known. Input material: blood, either unsorted or a sorted T cell fraction (not recorded which). The source of these receptors is a male donor with ankylosing spondylitis.

The rearrangement joins TRBV25-1 to TRBJ1-2; the match to TRBD1 covers 7 bases. The junction had 8 bases not matched to a gene; V was cut back by 4 bases and J by 0 bases. Germline loops: CDR1 MGHDK, CDR2 SYGVNS. CDR3 length equals 16 residues. For the CDR3, the DNA is TGTGCCAGCAGTGCCCTCCTAACAGGGGCTAACTATGGCTACACCTTC. It is translated as CASSALLTGANYGYTF.

This clonotype has a handful of counts. The V and J genes are TRBV11-2 and TRBJ1-6, with a weak D call TRBD1 (6 bases). Germline V CDR1 and CDR2: SGHAT, FQNNGV. The V end lost 0 bases, the J end lost 10 bases, and 13 bases lay between the germline ends. This CDR3 is 15 amino acids long. Here the CDR3 reads CASSLDRGRESPLHF. Written as DNA, the CDR3 is TGTGCCAGCAGCTTAGACAGGGGACGAGAATCACCCCTCCACTTT. The full variable domain, its missing parts supplied by reference TRBV11-2 and TRBJ1-6, is EAGVAQSPRYKIIEKRQSVAFWCNPISGHATLYWYQQILGQGPKLLIQFQNNGVVDDSQLPKDRFSAERLKGVDSTLKIQPAKLEDSAVYLCASSLDRGRESPLHFGNGTRLTVT.

V usage is TRBV11-2 and J usage is TRBJ2-7, with D perhaps matching TRBD1 or TRBD2 (5 bases each). V shed 5 bases and J shed 3 bases, with 14 bases lying between them. The CDR3 sequence is 14 residues long. CDR1 is SGHAT, CDR2 FQNNGV, per germline. The CDR3 here is CASSTGTPLYEQYF. As DNA, the CDR3 is TGTGCCAGCAGCACCGGGACGCCGCTCTACGAGCAGTACTTC. The whole variable domain, filled in from reference TRBV11-2 and TRBJ2-7, reads EAGVAQSPRYKIIEKRQSVAFWCNPISGHATLYWYQQILGQGPKLLIQFQNNGVVDDSQLPKDRFSAERLKGVDSTLKIQPAKLEDSAVYLCASSTGTPLYEQYFGPGTRLTVT.

This clonotype was observed many times. The chain combines TRBV5-1 with TRBJ1-2, with a possible D match to TRBD1 (5 bases). This CDR3 region has 12 residues. Trimming shortened V by 3 bases and J by 2 bases, and 5 bases separated the two germline ends. The germline V gene has CDR1 SGHRS and CDR2 YFSETQ. The DNA of the CDR3 is TGCGCCAGCAGCTCAGGGAACTATGGCTACACCTTC. This gives the protein CASSSGNYGYTF.

The rearrangement uses TRBV19 and TRBJ1-5, with D hard to call. Germline assignment: CDR1 LNHDA and CDR2 SQIVND (reference sequence). The V gene lost 3 bases and the J gene lost 4 bases, with 7 bases spanning the gap. The CDR3 has 13 residues. The CDR3 region is CASSIGQNQPQHF. CDR3 DNA: TGTGCCAGTAGTATCGGCCAGAATCAGCCCCAGCATTTT.

This clonotype was recorded a few times. J is TRBJ1-6 and V is TRBV9; D uncertain. The CDR3 runs 14 residues. V lost 1 base to trimming and J lost 0 bases, with 2 bases between them. Germline V gene data show CDR1 as SGDLS and CDR2 as YYNGEE. CDR3 residues: CASSVHSYNSPLHF. In DNA, the CDR3 is TGTGCCAGCAGCGTACACTCCTATAATTCACCCCTCCACTTT. The full variable domain, its missing parts supplied by reference TRBV9 and TRBJ1-6, is DSGVTQTPKHLITATGQRVTLRCSPRSGDLSVYWYQQSLDQGLQFLIQYYNGEERAKGNILERFSAQQFPDLHSELNLSSLELGDSALYFCASSVHSYNSPLHFGNGTRLTVT.

This clonotype was found a few times. V gene TRBV9 combines with J gene TRBJ1-1; the D is unclear. The V end was cut by 9 bases, the J end by 1 base, with 16 bases between. CDR1 and CDR2 from the germline V gene are SGDLS and YYNGEE. This CDR3 has 14 amino acids. The CDR3 DNA reads TGTGCCACCAACCGGGTCGGGCGGAACACTGAAGCTTTCTTT. Protein sequence: CATNRVGRNTEAFF.